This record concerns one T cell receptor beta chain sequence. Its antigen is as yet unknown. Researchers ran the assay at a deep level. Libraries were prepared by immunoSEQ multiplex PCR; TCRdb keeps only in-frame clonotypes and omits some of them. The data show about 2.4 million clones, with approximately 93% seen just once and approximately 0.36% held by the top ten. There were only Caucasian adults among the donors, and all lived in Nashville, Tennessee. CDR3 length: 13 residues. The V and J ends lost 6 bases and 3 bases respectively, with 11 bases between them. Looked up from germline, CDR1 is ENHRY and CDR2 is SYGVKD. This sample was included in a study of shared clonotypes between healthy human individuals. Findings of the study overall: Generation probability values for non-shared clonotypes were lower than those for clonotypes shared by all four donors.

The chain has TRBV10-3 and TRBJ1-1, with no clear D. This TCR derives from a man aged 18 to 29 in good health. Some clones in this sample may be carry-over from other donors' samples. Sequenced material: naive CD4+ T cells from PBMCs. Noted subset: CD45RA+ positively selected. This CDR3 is CAISAGAYTEAFF. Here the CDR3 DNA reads TGTGCCATCAGCGCAGGCGCCTACACTGAAGCTTTCTTT.